Listed here are 5 T cell receptor beta chains from one sample, sequenced in a study of blood T cell repertoires in COVID-19. This table comes from immunoSEQ multiplex PCR, and its TCRdb copy is limited to in-frame clones, with some not included. The sample records 70,000 or so clones, approximately 79% being singletons. The sequenced sample was peripheral blood. The source is a human donor in a cohort sampled during active COVID-19.

The chain carries TRBV5-1 and TRBJ2-3, with 9 positions matching TRBD2. The CDR3 loop spans 16 amino acids. CDR1 and CDR2 from the germline V gene are SGHRS and YFSETQ. J gave up 0 bases and V 4 bases, and 6 bases lay outside the gene matches. In DNA form, the CDR3 reads TGCGCCAGCAGCGAGGGACTAGCAGCTAGCACAGATACGCAGTATTTT. Residues: CASSEGLAASTDTQYF. Using reference TRBV5-1 and TRBJ2-3 for the parts outside the CDR3, the full variable domain is KAGVTQTPRYLIKTRGQQVTLSCSPISGHRSVSWYQQTPGQGLQFLFEYFSETQRNKGNFPGRFSGRQFSNSRSEMNVSTLELGDSALYLCASSEGLAASTDTQYFGPGTRLTVL.

The V and J genes are TRBV11-2 and TRBJ2-3; 8 bases agree with TRBD1. Germline CDR1 SGHAT, CDR2 FQNNGV. Losses at the gene ends were 6 bases for V and 4 bases for J; bases not matched to a gene: 3. The CDR3 contains 13 residues. CDR3 bases: TGTGCCAGCAGTAGGACAGGGCCAGATACGCAGTATTTT. This sequence encodes CASSRTGPDTQYF.

J is TRBJ1-1 and V is TRBV6-5, with 10 bases fitting TRBD1. Trimming removed 5 bases from V and 5 bases from J; junction bases left unmatched: 8. CDR3 length: 15 residues. Germline-derived CDR1 and CDR2 are MNHEY and SVGAGI. This CDR3 reads CASSPLTGGWTEAFF. The CDR3 DNA follows: TGTGCCAGCAGTCCCCTGACAGGGGGCTGGACTGAAGCTTTCTTT.

The chain uses TRBV5-1 and TRBJ2-5; 7 bases line up with TRBD1. Germline lookup yields CDR1 SGHRS and CDR2 YFSETQ. J gave up 3 bases and V 4 bases, and 9 bases lay outside the gene matches. The CDR3 covers 15 residues. The CDR3 DNA sequence: TGCGCCAGCAGCATCACCGGGACAGTCGAAGAGACCCAGTACTTC. This translates into CASSITGTVEETQYF.

This rearrangement joins TRBV24-1 to TRBJ2-3, with D possibly being TRBD1 (6 bases). CDR1 is KGHDR and CDR2 is SFDVKD in the germline V gene. V was trimmed by 9 bases and J by 0 bases, leaving 9 bases between them. The CDR3 extends over 13 amino acids. The CDR3 sequence: CATEQGSTDTQYF. CDR3 nucleotide sequence: TGTGCCACCGAGCAGGGGAGCACAGATACGCAGTATTTT.